These 19 T cell receptor beta chains share one sample of origin, sequenced in a study of blood T cells in healthy people across ages. Together with a sample-barcoded 5' primer, a J-beta primer mix was included in a second PCR lasting about 6 to 11 cycles. From the 5' RACE reads, TCRdb called clonotypes with MiXCR, one entry per CDR3 protein. The sample carries 750,000 to 950,000 distinct CDR3 sequences, 25% to 35% recorded once. The data were also submitted as part of a second study, on T cells of mothers and their children.

The source material was blood. These receptors originate from a woman in her forties in good health.

The sample holds many counts of this clonotype. The rearrangement uses TRBV20-1 and TRBJ2-7; no firm D call. This CDR3 comprises 13 residues. Germline assignment: CDR1 DFQATT and CDR2 SNEGSKA (reference sequence). V dropped 3 bases and J dropped 1 base, with 10 bases sitting between them. The CDR3 protein is CSASPRKSYEQYF. Here the CDR3 DNA reads TGCAGTGCTAGTCCCAGGAAATCCTACGAGCAGTACTTC.

This clonotype has a handful of counts. The chain has TRBV7-3 and TRBJ2-5; 8 bases are shared with TRBD2. Germline V CDR1 and CDR2: SGHTA, FQGTGA. The CDR3 is made up of 15 amino acids. V lost 4 bases to trimming and J lost 5 bases; unmatched junction nucleotides: 9. Written as DNA, the CDR3 is TGTGCCAGCAGCTCCACCCCGGGACTAGGGGAGACCCAGTACTTC. Amino acids: CASSSTPGLGETQYF.

In this sample, this clonotype turned up a few times. This sequence joins TRBV3-1 and TRBJ2-1, with a possible D match to TRBD1 (5 bases). V dropped 1 base and J dropped 5 bases, with 9 bases sitting between them. The CDR3 runs to 14 residues. From germline, CDR1 is LGHDT and CDR2 YNNKEL (reference sequence). The CDR3, as DNA: TGTGCCAGCAGCCAAGTTCAGGGCAACAATGAGCAGTTCTTC. As protein: CASSQVQGNNEQFF.

This clonotype was counted between two and nine times. The chain combines TRBV27 with TRBJ1-2, with 7 bases matching TRBD1. CDR1 and CDR2 (germline): MNHEY, SMNVEV (reference sequence). V gave up 6 bases and J gave up 4 bases; unmatched junction bases: 8. This CDR3 is built from 14 residues. Here the CDR3 DNA reads TGTGCCAGCAGGGGGGGAGGGGGCGTCTATGGCTACACCTTC. It codes for CASRGGGGVYGYTF.

This rearrangement joins TRBV27 to TRBJ2-1, with 12 positions matching TRBD2. Germline V lookup: CDR1 MNHEY, CDR2 SMNVEV (reference sequence). V was pared by 7 bases and J by 4 bases, with 8 bases of the junction left unmatched. There are 16 residues in the CDR3. The CDR3 DNA sequence: TGTGCCAGCACTGGGACTAGCGGGTACCTTTACAATGAGCAGTTCTTC. Translation: CASTGTSGYLYNEQFF.

This clonotype was picked up a small number of times. The V call is TRBV20-1, the J call TRBJ1-5; the D is unclear. Germline CDR1 DFQATT, CDR2 SNEGSKA (reference sequence). This CDR3 is 15 amino acids long. The V gene lost 3 bases and the J gene lost 4 bases, with 16 bases spanning the gap. The CDR3 loop is CSASTPSWGNQPQHF. Here the CDR3 DNA reads TGCAGTGCTAGCACCCCGTCGTGGGGAAATCAGCCCCAGCATTTT.

This clonotype was found many times. This chain links TRBV4-3 with TRBJ2-7; no definite D call. This CDR3 has 15 amino acids. The germline CDR1 and CDR2 sequences are LGHNA and YSLEER. The germline V and J ends were trimmed by 0 bases and 2 bases, with 11 bases remaining between them. The CDR3 loop is CASSQETGTAYEQYF. CDR3 DNA: TGCGCCAGCAGCCAAGAAACGGGCACCGCCTACGAGCAGTACTTC.

This clonotype was seen a few times. The junction differs from germline at one of its ends, possibly a read error. The chain employs TRBV7-2 and TRBJ2-3; 14 bases are shared with TRBD2. CDR3 length: 16 amino acids. Looked up from germline, CDR1 is SGHTA and CDR2 is FQGNSA. The CDR3 coding sequence is TGTGCCGGCAGCACGGGACTAGCGGGGGGCACAGATACGCAGTATTTT. Translated, it gives CAGSTGLAGGTDTQYF. The entire variable domain, with the rest obtained from reference TRBV7-2 and TRBJ2-3, is as follows: GAGVSQSPSNKVTEKGKDVELRCDPISGHTALYWYRQSLGQGLEFLIYFQGNSAPDKSGLPSDRFSAERTGGSVSTLTIQRTQQEDSAVYLCAGSTGLAGGTDTQYFGPGTRLTVL.

Of note for this clonotype: One base away lies a much larger clone, so this may be a sequencing read error. Here the CDR3 reads CASSPWTGPLLGETRYF. Here the CDR3 DNA reads TGTGCCAGCAGCCCCTGGACAGGGCCGCTCCTCGGGGAGACCCGGTACTTC. The V call is TRBV7-2, the J call TRBJ2-5, with TRBD1 identical over 8 bases. Germline CDR1 reads SGHTA; CDR2 reads FQGNSA. There are 17 residues in the CDR3.

This rearrangement joins TRBV19 to TRBJ1-1; 11 nucleotides match TRBD1. CDR3 length: 15 amino acids. V lost 9 bases and J lost 3; bases outside the gene matches: 9. Germline-derived CDR1 and CDR2 are LNHDA and SQIVND (reference sequence). The CDR3, as DNA: TGTGCCAGCACGGGGACAGGGGGAACCTACACTGAAGCTTTCTTT. It translates to CASTGTGGTYTEAFF.

This clonotype was counted a few times. This may be a read error: a much more frequent sequence differs by one nucleotide. This CDR3 reads CASSQTGRGEQYF. CDR3 DNA: TGTGCCAGCAGCCAGACGGGCAGGGGCGAGCAGTACTTC. This chain links TRBV3-1 with TRBJ2-4; perhaps TRBD1 as D (6 bases). Matching the DNA end better, TRBJ2-7 makes the J call doubtful. The CDR3 has 13 residues. CDR1 LGHDT and CDR2 YNNKEL come from the germline V gene (reference sequence).

The chain carries TRBV10-3 and TRBJ1-2; D may be TRBD1 (6 bases). Germline V gene data show CDR1 as ENHRY and CDR2 as SYGVKD. V was trimmed by 5 bases and J by 2 bases, leaving 12 bases between them. This CDR3 contains 14 residues. As DNA, the CDR3 is TGTGCCATCAGTCAGACAGGTTTGAACTATGGCTACACCTTC. Translation gives CAISQTGLNYGYTF.

This clonotype has at least ten counts. The J gene is TRBJ1-2, the V gene TRBV20-1; the D gene is possibly TRBD1 (5 bases). CDR3 length equals 11 residues. From germline, CDR1 is DFQATT and CDR2 SNEGSKA (reference sequence). V shed 6 bases and J shed 6 bases, with 11 bases lying between them. In DNA form, the CDR3 reads TGCAGTGCATTGACCAGGGATGGCTACACCTTC. Protein: CSALTRDGYTF.

The DNA for the CDR3 is TGTGCCAGCAGCCAAGACCAGGGACGGTCGGACGAGCAGTACTTC. Protein product: CASSQDQGRSDEQYF. The V and J genes are TRBV7-9 and TRBJ2-7; either TRBD1 or TRBD2 may fit D (5 bases each). Between the trimmed V and J ends, which lost 5 bases and 5 bases, there was a span of 19 bases. In germline, CDR1 is SEHNR, CDR2 FQNEAQ (reference sequence). The CDR3 covers 15 residues.

This clonotype came up a few times. The V and J genes are TRBV7-2 and TRBJ2-3; possibly TRBD1 or TRBD2 for D (7 bases each). The CDR3 totals 16 residues. Germline lookup yields CDR1 SGHTA and CDR2 FQGNSA. V gave up 3 bases and J gave up 1 base, with 14 bases separating them. DNA for the CDR3: TGTGCCAGCAGCTTTGACAGGGCGGGGGGCACAGATACGCAGTATTTT. This sequence encodes CASSFDRAGGTDTQYF.

The chain is built from TRBV20-1 and TRBJ2-1; D gene unclear. The CDR3 sequence is 11 residues long. V lost 5 bases and J 5 bases, leaving 7 bases between the germline ends. CDR1 is DFQATT, CDR2 SNEGSKA, per germline (reference sequence). The CDR3 sequence is CSAFTNNEQFF. The DNA of the CDR3 is TGCAGTGCTTTTACTAACAATGAGCAGTTCTTC.

The chain carries TRBV6-5 and TRBJ1-1; D is possibly TRBD1 (5 bases). Trimming left V 10 bases short and J 1 base short, with 16 bases between. Germline V gene lookup returns CDR1 MNHEY and CDR2 SVGAGI. The CDR3 length is 14 residues. The CDR3 spells CATGGSWGNTEAFF. The CDR3 region has the DNA TGTGCCACGGGGGGAAGCTGGGGGAACACTGAAGCTTTCTTT.

This chain links TRBV2 with TRBJ2-4, with D uncertain. This CDR3 is 15 amino acids long. CDR1 and CDR2 from the germline V gene are SNHLY and FYNNEI. The V end was cut by 8 bases, the J end by 0 bases, with 14 bases between. In DNA form, the CDR3 reads TGTGCCAGCGCTAAACCGGAGCTAGCCAAAAACATTCAGTACTTC. This translates into CASAKPELAKNIQYF.

This clonotype was seen more than once but under ten times. Germline is not matched at one junction end, which may reflect a read error. This chain joins TRBV27 and TRBJ1-1; no firm D call. The germline gives CDR1 MNHEY, CDR2 SMNVEV (reference sequence). The CDR3 is 13 amino acids. Written as DNA, the CDR3 is TGTGCCTGCAGTTCGAACATGAACACTGAAGCTTTCTTT. It is translated as CACSSNMNTEAFF.